The T cell receptor (beta chain) under discussion was sequenced for a study of OX40 agonist ivuxolimab in advanced cancers. Here immunoSEQ multiplex PCR was the method, and the copy in TCRdb shows in-frame clones only, minus some. The repertoire holds 29,000 or so clones, with around 90% as singletons. V dropped 5 bases and J dropped 4; count of bases not matched to a gene: 11. The CDR3 has 15 amino acids. CDR1 and CDR2 from the germline V gene are PRHDT and FYEKMQ (reference sequence). Sequenced here: CD4+ or CD8+ T cells sorted from blood, sampled in a trial of the OX40 agonist ivuxolimab. The chain recombines TRBV13 with TRBJ2-7; 7 bases line up with TRBD2. The clonotype originates from an adult with an advanced solid tumor such as melanoma, head and neck, liver or kidney cancer. CDR3 DNA: TGTGCCAGCAGCCCCCGTGGGCGGGGGAGTTACGAGCAGTACTTC. Its translation is CASSPRGRGSYEQYF.